The source of this TCR beta chain is a study of T-cell memory formation after mild COVID-19. Study observations and caveats: CD4+ contracting clones were mainly CM and EM; CD8+ ones, EMRA. The authors left the SARS-CoV-2 specificity of second-wave clones peaking on day 37 unconfirmed.

The CDR3 sequence is 13 residues long. The V gene lost 6 bases and the J gene lost 2 bases, with 11 bases spanning the gap. CDR1 is SGHTA, CDR2 FQGNSA, per germline. TCRdb re-called the 5' RACE reads through MiXCR, storing one row per CDR3 protein. This repertoire shows 250,000 to 350,000 distinct CDR3 sequences, about a sixth found once; its top ten account for approximately 25%. As to this clonotype: The antigen is not known.

The sample was PBMCs or a T cell subset sorted from them (not recorded which). This receptor was identified in a man between 18 and 29 years old who had mild COVID-19 (a few samples of this study predate the infection). Cell type and time point are not known. This rearrangement joins TRBV7-2 to TRBJ2-7, with D hard to call. The CDR3 DNA is TGTGCCAGCAGGGGCGCCAACGCCTACGAGCAGTACTTC. Translated, it gives CASRGANAYEQYF.